The 7 T cell receptor beta chains listed next were all sequenced from one sample in a study of blood T cell repertoires in COVID-19 (dated by TCRdb to about 2020). The library was produced with the immunoSEQ multiplex PCR assay. TCRdb provides this immuneACCESS table in a form limited to in-frame rearrangements. Some clones are lacking; in checked studies, under half of them reflect an unresolved V gene, and why the rest are absent is not known. This sample comprises about 14,000 clones, 80% to 90% of them detected only once. The biggest ten clones account for 12% to 15% of the sample. Sequencing was done on a sample of peripheral blood. These receptors all stem from a man between 50 and 59 years old with active COVID-19.

The CDR3 DNA sequence: TGTGCCAGTAGTATTTCTTCAACAGGGTCTAATGAAAAACTGTTTTTT. Its protein product is CASSISSTGSNEKLFF. V is TRBV19 and J is TRBJ1-4; the D gene is possibly TRBD1 (6 bases). Trimming stripped 3 bases from V and 3 bases from J, with 14 bases between. The CDR3 length is 16 residues. Germline V gives CDR1 LNHDA, CDR2 SQIVND (reference sequence).

The chain has TRBV6-2 or TRBV6-3 and TRBJ1-5, with TRBD1 matching 8 bases. V was clipped by 2 bases and J by 0 bases; unmatched bases: 9. CDR1 and CDR2 from the germline V gene are MNHEY and SVGEGT. CDR3 length: 18 residues. The CDR3 nucleotides are TGTGCCAGCAGTTACGGACTTGGGACAGGTCTTAGCAATCAGCCCCAGCATTTT. The encoded protein is CASSYGLGTGLSNQPQHF.

J is TRBJ2-7 and V is TRBV18, with D uncertain. V lost 6 bases to trimming and J lost 4 bases, with 16 bases between them. This CDR3 spans 14 amino acids. Germline CDR1 KGHSH, CDR2 LQKENI. The CDR3 here is CASSLNRGPYEQYF. In DNA form, the CDR3 reads TGTGCCAGCTCCCTAAACCGTGGGCCATACGAGCAGTACTTC.

The V call is TRBV2, the J call TRBJ1-5, with 7 nucleotides matching TRBD1. Germline values: CDR1 SNHLY, CDR2 FYNNEI. V shed 5 bases and J 3 bases; nucleotides not matched to a gene: 4. This CDR3 is built from 14 residues. CDR3 sequence: CASSKTGVNQPQHF. DNA for the CDR3: TGTGCCAGCAGTAAAACAGGGGTCAATCAGCCCCAGCATTTT.

The rearrangement uses TRBV6-5 and TRBJ2-1; D gene uncertain. CDR1 MNHEY and CDR2 SVGAGI come from the germline V gene. The V end lost 5 bases, the J end lost 1 base, and 12 bases lay between the germline ends. The CDR3 has 15 residues. This chain's CDR3 is CASSPNLLSYNEQFF. CDR3 in DNA: TGTGCCAGCAGTCCGAACTTACTTTCCTACAATGAGCAGTTCTTC.

This clone occurred once. The chain uses TRBV7-8 and TRBJ2-2, with TRBD2 matching 7 bases. This CDR3 has 20 amino acids. V was clipped by 2 bases and J by 2 bases; unmatched bases: 17. Germline CDR1 reads SGHVS; CDR2 reads FQNEAQ. For the CDR3, the DNA is TGTGCCAGCAGCTTATTGGCTAGCGGACGTCCTCTCCTAAACACCGGGGAGCTGTTTTTT. Translated: CASSLLASGRPLLNTGELFF. Full variable domain (outside the CDR3, taken from reference TRBV7-8 and TRBJ2-2): GAGVSQSPRYKVAKRGQDVALRCDPISGHVSLFWYQQALGQGPEFLTYFQNEAQLDKSGLPSDRFFAERPEGSVSTLKIQRTQQEDSAVYLCASSLLASGRPLLNTGELFFGEGSRLTVL.

V is TRBV7-8 and J is TRBJ2-5, with TRBD2 matching 9 bases. The germline V gene has CDR1 SGHVS and CDR2 FQNEAQ. This CDR3 region has 16 residues. Trimming cost V 6 bases and J 5 bases; bases outside gene matches: 13. The CDR3 sequence is CASRSDLAGVTETQYF. DNA for the CDR3: TGTGCCAGCAGGAGCGACTTAGCGGGAGTTACCGAGACCCAGTACTTC.